This is a list of T cell receptor beta chains from one sample in a study of Graves' ophthalmopathy and Graves' hyperthyroidism. TCRdb ran MiXCR on the multiplex PCR reads and lists one entry per CDR3 protein. This table holds 200,000 to 300,000 distinct CDR3 sequences, 40% to 50% found once. Material for sequencing was peripheral blood. Receptors originate from an adult man with Graves' ophthalmopathy. The CDR3 runs from the conserved cysteine through the conserved F or W. A D gene is named only where the DNA matches it firmly. Size is omitted from some rows. Given values are once, few, many or a class for expanded clones.

abundance	j_gene	d_gene	len	v_gene	CDR3aa	CDR3nt
-	TRBJ1-2	TRBD1	20	TRBV18	CASSPRRDRAALDSNYGYTF	TGTGCCAGCTCACCACGAAGGGACAGGGCAGCCCTTGATTCTAACTATGGCTACACCTTC
few	TRBJ1-1	-	13	TRBV29-1	CSVETGMNTEAFF	TGCAGCGTTGAAACGGGTATGAACACTGAAGCTTTCTTT
few	TRBJ1-2	-	14	TRBV5-1	CASSADGGRYGYTF	TGCGCCAGCAGCGCCGACGGGGGACGCTATGGCTACACCTTC
few	TRBJ2-5	-	12	TRBV7-9	CASSSLAETQYF	TGTGCCAGCAGCTCCCTAGCGGAGACCCAGTACTTC
-	TRBJ1-1	-	13	TRBV7-6	CASSQVRDTEAFF	TGTGCCAGCAGCCAAGTGCGGGATACTGAAGCTTTCTTT
few	TRBJ2-2	-	19	TRBV4-1	CASSQAALGVGPVSGELFF	TGCGCCAGCAGCCAAGCGGCGTTGGGGGTCGGCCCGGTATCCGGGGAGCTGTTTTTT
-	TRBJ2-5	-	14	TRBV7-9	CASSLVPLGETQYF	TGTGCCAGCAGCTTAGTCCCCCTCGGGGAGACCCAGTACTTC
few	TRBJ1-5	-	15	TRBV20-1	CSASSGKGSNQPQHF	TGCAGTGCTAGTTCGGGAAAAGGAAGCAATCAGCCCCAGCATTTT
-	TRBJ2-2	-	15	TRBV9	CASNPVDGNTGELFF	TGTGCCAGCAACCCAGTGGACGGGAACACCGGGGAGCTGTTTTTT
-	TRBJ2-5	TRBD2	14	TRBV11-3	CASSSMAGGETQYF	TGTGCCAGCAGCTCAATGGCGGGAGGCGAGACCCAGTACTTC
-	TRBJ2-2	TRBD2	15	TRBV9	CASSVTSGHTGELFF	TGTGCCAGCAGCGTAACTAGCGGGCACACCGGGGAGCTGTTTTTT
-	TRBJ1-1	-	14	TRBV4-2	CASSQETGSPRAFF	TGTGCCAGCAGCCAAGAAACCGGCTCACCCCGAGCTTTCTTT
once	TRBJ1-6	TRBD1	14	TRBV20-1	CSATRGTGVSPLHF	TGCAGTGCTACAAGGGGGACAGGGGTTTCACCCCTCCACTTT
-	TRBJ1-2	-	13	TRBV2	CANSYRENYGYTF	TGTGCCAACAGTTACAGGGAGAACTATGGCTACACCTTC
-	TRBJ2-7	TRBD1	14	TRBV7-3	CASSDRVYSYEQYF	TGTGCCAGCAGCGACAGGGTCTACTCCTACGAGCAGTACTTC
-	TRBJ2-7	-	14	TRBV5-1	CASSLGQWGYEQYF	TGCGCCAGCAGCTTGGGACAGTGGGGTTACGAGCAGTACTTC
few	TRBJ2-7	-	13	TRBV2	CASSAGAKYEQYF	TGTGCCAGCAGTGCTGGGGCTAAGTACGAGCAGTACTTC
-	TRBJ1-5	-	15	TRBV28	CASSFERTRKQPQHF	TGTGCCAGCAGTTTTGAAAGGACACGGAAGCAGCCCCAGCATTTT
many	TRBJ2-5	-	12	TRBV11-2	CASSLDRETQYF	TGTGCCAGCAGCTTAGATCGGGAGACCCAGTACTTC
-	TRBJ2-7	TRBD1	16	TRBV7-9	CASSSGTGRQLYEQYF	TGTGCCAGCAGCTCCGGGACAGGGAGGCAACTCTACGAGCAGTACTTC
-	TRBJ2-7	TRBD1	16	TRBV20-1	CSAKDPQRDRIYEQYF	TGCAGTGCAAAAGACCCTCAAAGGGACAGAATCTACGAGCAGTACTTC
-	TRBJ2-7	-	12	TRBV11-2	CASSLDLDEQYF	TGTGCCAGCAGCTTAGACCTCGACGAGCAGTACTTC
-	TRBJ1-1	-	15	TRBV7-9	CASSATDFMNTEAFF	TGTGCCAGCAGCGCGACGGACTTTATGAACACTGAAGCTTTCTTT
-	TRBJ1-2	-	13	TRBV7-9	CASRDRENYGYTF	TGTGCCAGCAGGGACAGAGAAAACTATGGCTACACCTTC
-	TRBJ2-7	-	15	TRBV19	CASSYVPKSSYEQYF	TGTGCCAGCAGTTACGTCCCAAAGAGCTCCTACGAGCAGTACTTC
-	TRBJ1-4	TRBD1	16	TRBV24-1	CATSDPRQGGNEKLFF	TGTGCCACCAGTGATCCCCGACAGGGAGGGAATGAAAAACTGTTTTTT
-	TRBJ1-1	TRBD1	14	TRBV5-5	CASGTGGINTEAFF	TGTGCCAGCGGGACAGGGGGTATCAACACTGAAGCTTTCTTT
-	TRBJ2-5	TRBD2	15	TRBV10-1	CASSESSAGVETQYF	TGCGCCAGCAGTGAGTCGTCAGCGGGGGTAGAGACCCAGTACTTC
-	TRBJ1-2	TRBD1	14	TRBV5-1	CASSVTGTGSGYTF	TGCGCCAGCAGCGTTACCGGGACAGGGAGTGGCTACACCTTC
-	TRBJ1-1	-	18	TRBV10-3	CASSYSIFTGGSNTEAFF	TGTGCCAGCAGTTACTCAATTTTTACAGGCGGATCGAACACTGAAGCTTTCTTT
-	TRBJ2-5	TRBD1	15	TRBV7-9	CASSYPFRGQETQYF	TGTGCCAGCAGCTACCCTTTCAGGGGGCAAGAGACCCAGTACTTC
-	TRBJ1-1	-	14	TRBV2	CASSEKAGKTEAFF	TGTGCCAGCAGTGAAAAAGCAGGGAAAACTGAAGCTTTCTTT
-	TRBJ2-5	-	15	TRBV14	CASSQDGLYQETQYF	TGTGCCAGCAGCCAAGACGGCCTGTACCAAGAGACCCAGTACTTC
-	TRBJ1-2	-	13	TRBV7-9	CAGSLGGSGGYTF	TGTGCCGGCAGCTTAGGAGGCTCCGGAGGCTACACCTTC
-	TRBJ2-7	-	14	TRBV4-1	CASSQQTGNYEQYF	TGCGCCAGCAGCCAACAGACAGGTAACTACGAGCAGTACTTC
-	TRBJ2-5	-	13	TRBV11-2	CASSFWGIQTQYF	TGTGCCAGCAGCTTTTGGGGTATTCAGACCCAGTACTTC
-	TRBJ1-2	-	13	TRBV19	CASSRGSGDGYTF	TGTGCCAGTAGTAGAGGCTCGGGGGATGGCTACACCTTC
-	TRBJ1-5	TRBD1	15	TRBV12-3/TRBV12-4	CASSPGQGAEQPQHF	TGTGCCAGCAGCCCGGGACAGGGGGCGGAGCAGCCCCAGCATTTT
-	TRBJ2-7	TRBD2	15	TRBV7-9	CASSKWLAGPYEQYF	TGTGCCAGCAGCAAGTGGCTAGCGGGACCGTACGAGCAGTACTTC
-	TRBJ2-7	TRBD2	14	TRBV20-1	CSASGLAGDWVQYF	TGCAGTGCCTCGGGACTAGCGGGAGATTGGGTGCAGTACTTC
-	TRBJ2-5	-	13	TRBV7-2	CASSYELGETQYF	TGTGCCAGCAGCTACGAATTGGGGGAGACCCAGTACTTC
few	TRBJ2-5	TRBD2	16	TRBV9	CASSALSSGPQETQYF	TGTGCCAGCAGCGCCTTGTCTAGCGGGCCTCAAGAGACCCAGTACTTC
few	TRBJ1-2	TRBD1	15	TRBV2	CASSELGTGGMGYTF	TGTGCCAGCAGTGAACTTGGGACAGGGGGCATGGGCTACACCTTC
-	TRBJ1-4	-	14	TRBV7-2	CASSPYSGREKLFF	TGTGCCAGCAGCCCCTATTCCGGGAGGGAAAAACTGTTTTTT
few	TRBJ1-5	-	14	TRBV5-8	CASSLWQGGQPQHF	TGTGCCAGCAGCTTGTGGCAGGGAGGTCAGCCCCAGCATTTT
-	TRBJ2-5	-	14	TRBV9	CASSKDWPGGTQYF	TGTGCCAGCAGCAAGGACTGGCCTGGCGGGACCCAGTACTTC
-	TRBJ1-3	-	15	TRBV7-7	CASNTGSSSGNTVYF	TGTGCTAGCAATACAGGGTCCAGCTCTGGAAACACCGTATATTTT
few	TRBJ2-7	TRBD2	15	TRBV28	CASTLAGNEAYEQYF	TGTGCCAGCACCTTAGCGGGAAACGAAGCCTACGAGCAGTACTTC
-	TRBJ2-5	TRBD1	14	TRBV7-9	CASSLDRGEETQYF	TGTGCCAGCAGCCTAGACAGGGGAGAAGAGACCCAGTACTTC
-	TRBJ1-6	-	17	TRBV5-1	CASSLAGWTDNNSPLHF	TGCGCCAGCAGCTTGGCGGGCTGGACAGACAATAATTCACCCCTCCACTTT
once	TRBJ1-3	-	13	TRBV2	CASSPTGLNTIYF	TGTGCCAGCAGTCCCACAGGGCTAAACACCATATATTTT
many	TRBJ1-2	-	15	TRBV6-1	CASRLGHFANYGYTF	TGTGCCAGCAGGTTGGGACACTTCGCTAACTATGGCTACACCTTC